This TCR beta chain stems from a study of naive and memory T cell subsets. Broader study findings: This RNA-based method may be sensitive to activation-related transcript changes.

Ligated cDNA underwent four rounds of PCR with nested alpha and beta constant region primers and SP2. Alpha and beta constant region primers primed reverse transcription for blood and skin samples. One entry per CDR3 protein results from TCRdb running MiXCR on the 5' RACE reads. The sample lists around 56,000 distinct CDR3 sequences; roughly 7.5% were seen once. An oligonucleotide containing a UMI was ligated to the 3' end of TCR cDNA. Whole blood, 2.5 ml, came from adult healthy volunteers. Unsorted total RNA, roughly 1 to 1,100 ng, was DNase treated before reverse transcription. This clonotype was seen a few times. The antigen is unknown. This clonotype was obtained from a female donor in good health.

The CDR3 sequence: CASSRTGFNQPQHF. Written as DNA, the CDR3 is TGTGCCAGCAGTCGCACAGGGTTCAATCAGCCCCAGCATTTT. The V gene is TRBV12-3 or TRBV12-4, the J gene TRBJ1-5; D is possibly TRBD1 (6 bases). Trimming cost V 5 bases and J 3 bases, with 11 bases left between them. This CDR3 region has 14 residues.